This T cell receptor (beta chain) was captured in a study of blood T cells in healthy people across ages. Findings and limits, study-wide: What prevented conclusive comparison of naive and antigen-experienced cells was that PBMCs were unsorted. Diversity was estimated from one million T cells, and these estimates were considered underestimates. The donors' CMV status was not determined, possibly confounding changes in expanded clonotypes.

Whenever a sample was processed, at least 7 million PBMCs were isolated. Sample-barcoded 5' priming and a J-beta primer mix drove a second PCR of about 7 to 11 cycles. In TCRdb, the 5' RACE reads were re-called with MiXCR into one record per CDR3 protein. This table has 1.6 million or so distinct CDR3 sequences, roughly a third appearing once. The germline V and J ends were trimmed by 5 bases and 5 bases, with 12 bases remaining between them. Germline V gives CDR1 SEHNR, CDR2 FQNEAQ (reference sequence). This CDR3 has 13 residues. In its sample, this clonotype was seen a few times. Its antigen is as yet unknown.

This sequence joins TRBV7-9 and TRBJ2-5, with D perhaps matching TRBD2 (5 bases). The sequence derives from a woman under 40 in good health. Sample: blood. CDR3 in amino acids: CASSGGYAETQYF. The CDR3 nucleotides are TGTGCCAGCAGCGGCGGGTACGCGGAGACCCAGTACTTC.